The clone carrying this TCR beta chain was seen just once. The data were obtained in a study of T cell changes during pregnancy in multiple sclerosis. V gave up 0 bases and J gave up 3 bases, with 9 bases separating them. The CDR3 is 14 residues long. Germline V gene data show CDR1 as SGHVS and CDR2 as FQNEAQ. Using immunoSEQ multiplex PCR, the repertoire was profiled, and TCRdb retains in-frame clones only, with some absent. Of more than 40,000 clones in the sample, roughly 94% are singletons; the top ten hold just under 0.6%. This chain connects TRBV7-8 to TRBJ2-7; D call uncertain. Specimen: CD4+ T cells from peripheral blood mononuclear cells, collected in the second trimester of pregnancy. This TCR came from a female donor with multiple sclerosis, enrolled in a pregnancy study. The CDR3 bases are TGTGCCAGCAGCTTAGCGCCAGGCCGCTACGAGCAGTACTTC. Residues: CASSLAPGRYEQYF.